What follows describes a single T cell receptor beta chain. As yet, its antigen is unknown. The data were taken from a study of early T cells in non-severe SARS-CoV-2 infection. Whole-study results and caveats: Database matching using VDJdb favored anti-spike CD8 responses, with private and CD4 specificities left missing.

TCRdb independently ran MiXCR on the 5' RACE reads; one entry per CDR3 protein. The top ten hold 3% to 4% of the sample, which has around 63,000 distinct CDR3 sequences, around 5.7% seen once. Germline CDR1 is MNHEY and CDR2 is SVGEGT. This CDR3 is built from 14 residues. Trimming removed 5 bases at V and 3 bases at J, with 12 bases between. This sequence was found in an adult who was a healthcare worker with PCR-confirmed SARS-CoV-2 infection or an uninfected control (not recorded which). The material was whole blood, obtained at baseline. The chain employs TRBV6-2 or TRBV6-3 and TRBJ2-3; D might be TRBD2 (6 bases). CDR3 amino acids: CASSAEGQTDTQYF. In DNA form, the CDR3 reads TGTGCCAGCAGTGCGGAGGGGCAGACAGATACGCAGTATTTT.